These 27 T cell receptor beta chains share one sample of origin, sequenced in a study of PD-L1 blockade in urothelial cancer. The time point: peripheral blood 6 weeks after treatment start. Data came from immunoSEQ multiplex PCR; TCRdb stores just in-frame clones and leaves some out. Of 80,000 to 95,000 clones detected, 83% appear once; the ten largest clones hold around 7.7%. The sequencing here drew on PBMCs, taken around atezolizumab (anti-PD-L1) treatment. The source of these receptors is a man between 65 and 85 years old with urothelial cancer.

The J gene is TRBJ1-1, the V gene TRBV6-5; 8 bases align to TRBD1. Germline CDR1 MNHEY, CDR2 SVGAGI. V trimming: 2 bases; J trimming: 8 bases; junction bases outside the gene matches: 1. This CDR3 has 12 residues. The CDR3 region is CASSYGDREAFF. The CDR3 DNA is TGTGCCAGCAGTTACGGGGACAGGGAAGCTTTCTTT.

With respect to this clone: Compared with germline, one end of the junction differs, possibly owing to a read error. J is TRBJ2-5 and V is TRBV7-7; D is unclear. Germline loops: CDR1 SSHAT, CDR2 FNYEAQ (reference sequence). The CDR3 covers 13 residues. For the CDR3, the DNA is TGTGCTAGCAGCTTAACCGGGTCCGAGACCCAGTACTTC. This codes for CASSLTGSETQYF. The entire variable domain, with the rest obtained from reference TRBV7-7 and TRBJ2-5, is as follows: GAGVSQSPRYKVTKRGQDVTLRCDPISSHATLYWYQQALGQGPEFLTYFNYEAQPDKSGLPSDRFSAERPEGSISTLTIQRTEQRDSAMYRCASSLTGSETQYFGPGTRLLVL.

The chain links TRBV9 to TRBJ1-1; the D gene is possibly TRBD1 (6 bases). Trimming removed 2 bases at V and 1 base at J, with 15 bases between. The germline gives CDR1 SGDLS, CDR2 YYNGEE. There are 16 residues in the CDR3. CDR3 in amino acids: CASSVGYRAGNTEAFF. CDR3 coding DNA: TGTGCCAGCAGCGTCGGATACAGGGCGGGGAACACTGAAGCTTTCTTT.

This chain uses TRBV29-1 with TRBJ2-3, with a tentative D call TRBD1 (6 bases). Between the trimmed V and J ends, which lost 8 bases and 1 base, there was a span of 10 bases. The CDR3 has 12 amino acids. Looked up from germline, CDR1 is SQVTM and CDR2 is ANQGSEA. This CDR3 is CSSRQGTDTQYF. CDR3 sequence (DNA): TGCAGCTCACGACAGGGCACAGATACGCAGTATTTT.

The CDR3 DNA reads as TGTGCCAGCAGTGAAGGGAGCGGGGGCTATTCACCCCTCCACTTT. The encoded protein is CASSEGSGGYSPLHF. The chain links TRBV6-1 to TRBJ1-6, with D possibly TRBD1 on 6 matching bases. V was shortened by 1 base and J by 8 bases, with 12 bases between the two germline ends. The CDR3 length is 15 residues. The germline gives CDR1 MNHNS, CDR2 SASEGT.

The chain links TRBV6-5 to TRBJ2-3; D might be TRBD2 (5 bases). Germline V gives CDR1 MNHEY, CDR2 SVGAGI. The germline V and J ends were trimmed by 4 bases and 1 base, with 15 bases remaining between them. CDR3 size: 16 residues. In DNA form, the CDR3 reads TGTGCCAGCAGTTTCAGAGGGAAGGTGGGCACAGATACGCAGTATTTT. The encoded protein is CASSFRGKVGTDTQYF.

The rearrangement uses TRBV18 and TRBJ1-1; D is perhaps TRBD1 (6 bases). From germline, CDR1 is KGHSH and CDR2 LQKENI. The CDR3 length is 14 residues. V lost 3 bases and J lost 6, with 14 bases in between. The CDR3 region is CASSPEGGFAEAFF. For the CDR3, the DNA is TGTGCCAGCTCACCCGAAGGGGGATTCGCTGAAGCTTTCTTT.

The chain uses TRBV6-5 and TRBJ2-2, with TRBD1 matching over 9 bases. The germline V gene encodes CDR1 MNHEY and CDR2 SVGAGI. Trimming took 7 bases from V and 5 from J; bases not matched to a gene: 5. The CDR3 totals 14 residues. The CDR3 DNA reads TGTGCCAGCAACCACAGGGGGCGGACCGGGGAGCTGTTTTTT. It specifies CASNHRGRTGELFF.

This clone has only a few counts. J is TRBJ1-2 and V is TRBV19, with D unresolved. Germline CDR1 is LNHDA and CDR2 is SQIVND (reference sequence). CDR3 length equals 17 residues. V was cut by 7 bases and J by 1 base, with 22 bases left in between. The CDR3 sequence is CASIGTASGEDNYGYTF. The CDR3 region has the DNA TGTGCCAGTATTGGTACGGCCTCCGGGGAGGATAACTATGGCTACACCTTC.

This clone has just a few counts. The chain combines TRBV2 with TRBJ2-7, with D possibly TRBD2 on 5 matching bases. With 4 bases removed from V and 6 bases from J, the gap between germline ends came to 10 bases. This CDR3 comprises 12 residues. Germline-derived CDR1 and CDR2 are SNHLY and FYNNEI. CDR3 protein: CASSGGSREQYF. In DNA, the CDR3 is TGTGCCAGCAGTGGAGGGAGCCGCGAGCAGTACTTC.

Points on this clone: One junction end disagrees with the germline gene, perhaps due to a read error. J is TRBJ1-2 and V is TRBV19, with 10 bases fitting TRBD1. Germline loops: CDR1 LNHDA, CDR2 SQIVND (reference sequence). The CDR3 runs to 14 residues. CDR3 bases: TGTGCCAGTAGGTCGACAGGGGGCAACTATGACTACACCTTC. Amino acids: CASRSTGGNYDYTF.

The genes are TRBV19 and TRBJ2-2, with D hard to call. In germline, CDR1 is LNHDA, CDR2 SQIVND (reference sequence). V lost 4 bases to trimming and J lost 4 bases, with 7 bases between them. The length of the CDR3 is 13 residues. The CDR3 spells CASSNSRTGELFF. DNA of the CDR3: TGTGCCAGTAGTAACAGCCGCACCGGGGAGCTGTTTTTT.

The V call is TRBV5-6, the J call TRBJ2-2, with 13 bases fitting TRBD2. The V gene end was trimmed by 4 bases and the J gene end by 6 bases; junction bases not matched to a gene: 6. The CDR3 covers 16 residues. Germline V gene data show CDR1 as SGHDT and CDR2 as YYEEEE. CDR3 in amino acids: CASSLGLAGVPGELFF. The CDR3 DNA is TGTGCCAGCAGCCTAGGACTAGCGGGAGTTCCCGGGGAGCTGTTTTTT. The full variable domain, completed using reference TRBV5-6 and TRBJ2-2, is DAGVTQSPTHLIKTRGQQVTLRCSPKSGHDTVSWYQQALGQGPQFIFQYYEEEERQRGNFPDRFSGHQFPNYSSELNVNALLLGDSALYLCASSLGLAGVPGELFFGEGSRLTVL.

The J gene is TRBJ1-1, the V gene TRBV28; 7 nucleotides line up with TRBD1. The germline V gene has CDR1 MDHEN and CDR2 SYDVKM. The V gene end was trimmed by 8 bases and the J gene end by 5 bases; junction bases not matched to a gene: 11. The CDR3 consists of 14 residues. This CDR3 reads CASQRQGVKTEAFF. For the CDR3, the DNA is TGTGCCAGCCAACGGCAGGGGGTAAAGACTGAAGCTTTCTTT. The whole variable domain, filled in from reference TRBV28 and TRBJ1-1, reads DVKVTQSSRYLVKRTGEKVFLECVQDMDHENMFWYRQDPGLGLRLIYFSYDVKMKEKGDIPEGYSVSREKKERFSLILESASTNQTSMYLCASQRQGVKTEAFFGQGTRLTVV.

A single count supports this clone. The V and J genes are TRBV19 and TRBJ1-2; 7 nucleotides line up with TRBD1. CDR3 length: 15 residues. CDR1 is LNHDA and CDR2 is SQIVND in the germline V gene (reference sequence). Germline trimming cut 2 bases from V and 0 bases from J; bases unmatched to any gene: 3. Here the CDR3 DNA reads TGTGCCAGTAGTATAACAGGGGTAGCTAACTATGGCTACACCTTC. The encoded protein is CASSITGVANYGYTF.

V gene TRBV18 combines with J gene TRBJ1-1, with D tentatively TRBD1 (5 bases). This CDR3 region has 14 residues. V gave up 8 bases and J gave up 0 bases, with 13 bases separating them. CDR1 and CDR2 (germline): KGHSH, LQKENI. In nucleotides, the CDR3 is TGTGCCAGCAAAGGGACTTACATGAACACTGAAGCTTTCTTT. Translation gives CASKGTYMNTEAFF.

The chain uses TRBV29-1 and TRBJ1-1; tentative D call: TRBD1 (5 bases). The CDR3 is made up of 12 amino acids. Germline-derived CDR1 and CDR2 are SQVTM and ANQGSEA. Trimming shortened V by 6 bases and J by 4 bases, and 12 bases separated the two germline ends. For the CDR3, the DNA is TGCAGCGTCGCGCCCGGGGGCACTGAAGCTTTCTTT. This translates into CSVAPGGTEAFF.

The chain links TRBV7-6 to TRBJ1-5; 7 bases are shared with TRBD1. V dropped 6 bases and J dropped 1; count of bases not matched to a gene: 6. CDR1 is SGHVS, CDR2 FNYEAQ, per germline. This CDR3 has 15 residues. CDR3 in amino acids: CASRPGQPSNQPQHF. In nucleotides, the CDR3 is TGTGCCAGCAGACCGGGACAGCCGAGCAATCAGCCCCAGCATTTT.

The chain combines TRBV6-5 with TRBJ1-1; TRBD1 aligns across 7 bases. Per the germline V gene, CDR1 is MNHEY and CDR2 is SVGAGI. After removal of 7 bases from V and 6 bases from J, the junction contained 11 bases not matched to a gene. CDR3 length: 14 amino acids. The CDR3 region is CASTQSTGRPEAFF. The DNA for the CDR3 is TGTGCCAGCACCCAGTCGACAGGGAGGCCTGAAGCTTTCTTT.

V is TRBV19 and J is TRBJ1-6; 8 nucleotides align to TRBD1. This CDR3 is 14 amino acids long. The germline gives CDR1 LNHDA, CDR2 SQIVND (reference sequence). Germline trimming cut 1 base from V and 11 bases from J; bases unmatched to any gene: 4. This chain's CDR3 is CASSIGTGRPPLHF. For the CDR3, the DNA is TGTGCCAGTAGTATAGGGACAGGGAGGCCACCCCTCCACTTT.

This clone came up once. V is TRBV2 and J is TRBJ2-7; TRBD1 matches at 12 bases. V shed 3 bases, J shed 0 bases, and the junction held 3 bases outside the gene matches. The CDR3 runs 16 residues. Germline lookup yields CDR1 SNHLY and CDR2 FYNNEI. CDR3 residues: CASSDPGQGASYEQYF. The CDR3 coding sequence is TGTGCCAGCAGTGACCCGGGACAGGGGGCCTCCTACGAGCAGTACTTC. The full variable domain, with the rest looked up from reference TRBV2 and TRBJ2-7, is EPEVTQTPSHQVTQMGQEVILRCVPISNHLYFYWYRQILGQKVEFLVSFYNNEISEKSEIFDDQFSVERPDGSNFTLKIRSTKLEDSAMYFCASSDPGQGASYEQYFGPGTRLTVT.

This clone was recorded once. The V call is TRBV5-1, the J call TRBJ1-6; D possibly corresponds to TRBD1 (6 bases). The ends were cut back, 0 bases at V and 6 bases at J, with 13 bases in the middle. The CDR3 loop spans 16 amino acids. Germline CDR1 is SGHRS and CDR2 is YFSETQ. The CDR3 protein is CASSLANGGSNSPLHF. For the CDR3, the DNA is TGCGCCAGCAGCTTGGCCAATGGGGGCAGTAATTCACCCCTCCACTTT.

This clone showed up just once. V gene TRBV11-2 combines with J gene TRBJ2-5; D is perhaps TRBD1 (5 bases). V dropped 3 bases and J dropped 2 bases, with 7 bases sitting between them. Germline V lookup: CDR1 SGHAT, CDR2 FQNNGV. The CDR3 spans 13 residues. CDR3 protein: CASSLGPQETQYF. The CDR3 DNA sequence: TGTGCCAGCAGCTTGGGGCCACAAGAGACCCAGTACTTC.

The V gene is TRBV7-9, the J gene TRBJ2-7; the match to TRBD2 covers 7 bases. Germline V CDR1 and CDR2: SEHNR, FQNEAQ (reference sequence). The V segment lost 4 bases and the J segment 0 bases; nucleotides outside the gene matches: 12. CDR3 length: 17 amino acids. CDR3 loop: CASSSPRAGIHSYEQYF. CDR3 coding DNA: TGTGCCAGCAGCTCCCCGAGAGCGGGAATACACTCCTACGAGCAGTACTTC.

The V call is TRBV5-4, the J call TRBJ1-2; the match to TRBD1 covers 7 bases. V shed 3 bases, J shed 0 bases, and the junction held 2 bases outside the gene matches. Germline V gives CDR1 SGHNT, CDR2 YYREEE (reference sequence). The CDR3 sequence is 14 residues long. The CDR3 loop reads CASSSGTANYGYTF. As DNA, the CDR3 is TGTGCCAGCAGCTCCGGGACAGCTAACTATGGCTACACCTTC.

The V and J genes are TRBV19 and TRBJ2-5; unclear D gene. Per germline, CDR1 LNHDA and CDR2 SQIVND (reference sequence). V was clipped by 5 bases and J by 5 bases, with 21 bases between them. The length of the CDR3 is 16 residues. The CDR3 loop is CASSALRGGQTETQYF. CDR3 sequence (DNA): TGTGCCAGTAGTGCTCTCCGAGGCGGTCAAACGGAGACCCAGTACTTC.

The chain uses TRBV6-6 and TRBJ1-5, with 10 bases lining up with TRBD1. J was trimmed by 2 bases and V by 7 bases; bases with no gene match: 5. CDR1 is MNHNY, CDR2 SVGAGI, per germline (reference sequence). The CDR3 runs to 15 residues. Here the CDR3 reads CASKKTGGGNQPQHF. The CDR3 DNA reads as TGTGCCAGCAAAAAGACAGGGGGCGGCAATCAGCCCCAGCATTTT.